This TCR beta chain was identified during a study of molecular identifiers for immune sequencing clone quantification. Looking at the study overall: RNA, taken in replicates from about 20,000 or 100,000 naive CD8 cells, was split five ways, with four sequenced.

Whole-study findings and limits: Among about a million naive cells, spiked Jurkat TCR RNA from a single cell was reportedly detectable.

Naive CD8 T cells were sorted as CD8+CD4-CCR7+CD45RA+. Previously reported methods and listed TCR primers produced the bulk TCR libraries. Via MiXCR, TCRdb re-called the PCR reads, giving one row per CDR3 protein. The table records roughly 630,000 distinct CDR3 sequences, roughly 25% of them present only once. Turning to this clonotype: Its antigen is unknown.

The trim removed 3 bases at V and 7 bases at J, leaving 3 bases unmatched. Germline V lookup: CDR1 MGHRA, CDR2 YSYEKL. The CDR3 contains 14 residues. The source is a human donor in good health. Some libraries in this study had Jurkat cell RNA spiked in. Sequencing was performed on naive CD8+ T cells from blood, with Jurkat cell RNA spiked in. As to subset: FACS-sorted CD8+CD4-CCR7+CD45RA+ naive T cells. The V and J genes are TRBV4-1 and TRBJ2-7; 13 nucleotides line up with TRBD2. CDR3 in DNA: TGCGCCAGCAGCCATACTAGCGGGAGGGATGAGCAGTACTTC. Protein sequence: CASSHTSGRDEQYF.